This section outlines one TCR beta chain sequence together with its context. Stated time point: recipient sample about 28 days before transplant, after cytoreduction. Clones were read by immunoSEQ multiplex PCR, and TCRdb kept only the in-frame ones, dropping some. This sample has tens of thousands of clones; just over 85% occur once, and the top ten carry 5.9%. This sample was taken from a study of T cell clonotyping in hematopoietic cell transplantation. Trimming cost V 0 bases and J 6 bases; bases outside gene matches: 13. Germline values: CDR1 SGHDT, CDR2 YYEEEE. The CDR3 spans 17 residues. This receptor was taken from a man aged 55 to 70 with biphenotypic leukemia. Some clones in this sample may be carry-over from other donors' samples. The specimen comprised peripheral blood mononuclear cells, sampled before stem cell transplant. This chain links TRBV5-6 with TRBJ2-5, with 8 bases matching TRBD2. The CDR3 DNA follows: TGTGCCAGCAGCTTGGCAGCGGGAGTAAGGAAAGCAAAGACCCAGTACTTC. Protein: CASSLAAGVRKAKTQYF.